This T cell receptor beta chain was captured by sequencing in a study of blood T cell repertoires in COVID-19 (dated by TCRdb to between 2020 and 2021). Notes on the research overall: Samples covering the acute and convalescent phases of COVID-19 were provided by collaborators in the United States, Italy and Spain. The prospective study material was composed of cDNA or gDNA derived from T cells, B-cell-depleted T cells, or PBMCs. Subjects who had been exposed to COVID-19, were actively infected with it, or had recovered from it provided the deeply sampled blood TCRbeta repertoires that made up the dataset. The repertoires were released in a freely available public database meant as a resource for research on the immune response to SARS-CoV-2. The samples were drawn from the first 160 participants of the ongoing ImmuneRACE study and from 950 to 1,500 subjects provided by 6 global collaborators. Sample metadata almost always included a de-identified subject ID, COVID-19 status, age in years and sex. HLA class I and class II types, where available, came from metadata supplied by the sample provider rather than from assay-based typing. What the study reported, not specific to this receptor: The quantity of clinical and demographic metadata differed by source and by participant and was supplied without curation.

Participants in the prospective study were aged roughly 18 to 100 years, lived in about two dozen United States geographic areas, and enrolled through a virtual design. In the prospective study, cohorts were assigned on the basis of participant-reported clinical history obtained from a screening survey and a study questionnaire. In the prospective study, mobile phlebotomists collected whole blood, serum and a nasopharyngeal or oropharyngeal swab from each participant. Participants in the prospective study had the option to provide additional blood draws and questionnaires over a roughly 2-month period. Prospective study blood samples were shipped either frozen or at room temperature before DNA extraction. CDR3 length: 14 amino acids, cysteine to phenylalanine. Solely the CDR3 DNA is kept, with 42 bases framed from the first base. At the junction V is shortened by 5 bases and J by 9 bases; bases outside the gene matches: 9. CDR1 and CDR2, looked up from the germline V gene, are SGHTA and FQGTGA.

TCRbeta CDR3 regions were amplified from genomic DNA using the immunoSEQ Assay, a bias-controlled multiplex PCR. Per the original workflow: The number of nucleated cells in each sample was estimated by amplification of reference gene primers within the assay. To quantify the absolute abundance of each unique TCRbeta CDR3 rearrangement, sequence reads were collapsed and filtered. For each sample, productive Simpson clonality was calculated as the square root of Simpson's diversity index over productive rearrangements. Entries here come from immuneACCESS through TCRdb and include only in-frame sequences with V and J called. Some clones fail to appear in such tables; in the studies checked, an unresolved V gene covers under half of the shortfall, and the cause of the remainder is unknown. The V and J calls and the clone size are those of that table, but D and trimming were determined from the DNA. The sample yields about 270,000 clones; 80% to 90% were counted once. 4.1% of the sample rests with the top ten.

On this clone: The antigen it binds to is not known. There are no base qualities to consult, and no much larger clone falls within one base.

The sequencing sample was made of PBMCs or T cells enriched from blood (not recorded which). This sequence originates from a woman aged 30 to 39 with acute COVID-19. This chain is built from TRBV7-3 and TRBJ2-1, with 8 bases in between that match TRBD2. CDR3 region: CASSPASGSFEQFF. The nucleotide sequence reads as follows: TGTGCCAGCAGCCCCGCCAGCGGGAGCTTTGAGCAGTTCTTC.